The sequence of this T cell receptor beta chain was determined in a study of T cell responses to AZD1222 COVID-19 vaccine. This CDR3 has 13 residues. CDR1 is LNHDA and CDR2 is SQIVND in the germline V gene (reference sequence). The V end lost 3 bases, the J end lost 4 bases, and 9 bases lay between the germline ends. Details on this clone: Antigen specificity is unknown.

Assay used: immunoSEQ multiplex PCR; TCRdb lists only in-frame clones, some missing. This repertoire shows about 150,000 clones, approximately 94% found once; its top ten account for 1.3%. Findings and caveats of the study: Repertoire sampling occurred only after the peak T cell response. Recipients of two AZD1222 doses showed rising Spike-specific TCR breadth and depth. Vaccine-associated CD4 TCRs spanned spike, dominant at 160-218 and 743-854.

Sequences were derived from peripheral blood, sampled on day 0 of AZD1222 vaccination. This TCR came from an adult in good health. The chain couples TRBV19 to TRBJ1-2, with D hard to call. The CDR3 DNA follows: TGTGCCAGTAGTATCGACACCTTCTATGGCTACACCTTC. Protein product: CASSIDTFYGYTF.